This TCR beta chain appears in the sequencing data of a study of blood T cell repertoires in COVID-19. The assay was immunoSEQ multiplex PCR, and TCRdb's table has in-frame clones only and misses some. The sample carries around 310,000 clones, 90% recorded once. The CDR3 contains 14 residues. CDR1 is SGDLS, CDR2 YYNGEE, per germline. Trimming at V came to 5 bases and at J to 2 bases, leaving 3 bases not matched to a gene. The specimen sequenced was peripheral blood. This chain uses TRBV9 with TRBJ2-7; TRBD2 matches 11 bases. The TCR comes from a woman aged 40 to 49 with COVID-19, enrolled during active disease. CDR3 sequence (DNA): TGTGCCAGCAGTGCACTAGCGGGGGCCTACGAGCAGTACTTC. Its protein is CASSALAGAYEQYF.